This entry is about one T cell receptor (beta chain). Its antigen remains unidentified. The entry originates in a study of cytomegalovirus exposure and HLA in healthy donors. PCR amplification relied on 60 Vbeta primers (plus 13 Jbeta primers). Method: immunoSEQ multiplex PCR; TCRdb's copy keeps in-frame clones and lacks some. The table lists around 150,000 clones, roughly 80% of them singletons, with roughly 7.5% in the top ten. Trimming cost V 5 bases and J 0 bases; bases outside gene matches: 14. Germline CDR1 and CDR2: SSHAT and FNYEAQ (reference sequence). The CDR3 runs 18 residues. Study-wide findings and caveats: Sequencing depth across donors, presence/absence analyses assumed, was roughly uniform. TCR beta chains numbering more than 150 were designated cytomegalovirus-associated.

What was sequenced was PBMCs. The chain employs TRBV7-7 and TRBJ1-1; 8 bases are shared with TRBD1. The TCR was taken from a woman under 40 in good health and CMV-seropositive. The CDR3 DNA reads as TGTGCCAGCAGCCCGACCCCCGGGACAGGAGAGATGAACACTGAAGCTTTCTTT. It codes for CASSPTPGTGEMNTEAFF.